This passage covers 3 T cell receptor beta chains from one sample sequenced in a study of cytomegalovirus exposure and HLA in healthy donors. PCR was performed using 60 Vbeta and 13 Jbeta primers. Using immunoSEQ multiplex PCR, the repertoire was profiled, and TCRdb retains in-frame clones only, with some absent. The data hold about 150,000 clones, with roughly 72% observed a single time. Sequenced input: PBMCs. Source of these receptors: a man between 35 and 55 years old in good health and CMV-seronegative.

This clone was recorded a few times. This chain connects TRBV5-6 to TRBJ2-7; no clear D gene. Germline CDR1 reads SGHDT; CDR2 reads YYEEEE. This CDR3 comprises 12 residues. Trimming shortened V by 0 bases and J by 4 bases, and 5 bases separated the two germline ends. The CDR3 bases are TGTGCCAGCAGCTTGGTGACTTACGAGCAGTACTTC. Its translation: CASSLVTYEQYF.

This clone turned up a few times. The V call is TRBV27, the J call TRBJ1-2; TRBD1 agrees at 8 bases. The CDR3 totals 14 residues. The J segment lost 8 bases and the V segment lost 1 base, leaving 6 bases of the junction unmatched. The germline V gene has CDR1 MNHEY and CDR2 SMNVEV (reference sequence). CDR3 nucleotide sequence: TGTGCCAGCAGTTTATTAGACAGGGGTGGCGGCTACACCTTC. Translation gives CASSLLDRGGGYTF.

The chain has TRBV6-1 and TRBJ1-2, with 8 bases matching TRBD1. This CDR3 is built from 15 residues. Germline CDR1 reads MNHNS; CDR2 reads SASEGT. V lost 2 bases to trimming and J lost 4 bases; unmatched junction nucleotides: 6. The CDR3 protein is CASSEMTGAGYGYTF. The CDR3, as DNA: TGTGCCAGCAGTGAAATGACAGGGGCCGGCTATGGCTACACCTTC.